This T cell receptor (beta chain) was retrieved from a study of OX40 agonist ivuxolimab in advanced cancers. Study details: At approximately 80% male, the cohort had a mean age of approximately 60 years, ranging from 23 to 79.

V was shortened by 5 bases and J by 3 bases, with 5 bases between the two germline ends. This CDR3 region has 11 residues. The germline V gene encodes CDR1 LNHDA and CDR2 SQIVND (reference sequence). The table came from immunoSEQ multiplex PCR; TCRdb's copy has only in-frame clones and leaves some out. Seen here are about 35,000 clones, around 93% observed once, and the top ten hold 30% to 40%. This receptor was taken from an adult with an advanced solid tumor such as melanoma, head and neck, liver or kidney cancer. The V and J genes are TRBV19 and TRBJ2-7; D uncertain. The specimen comprised CD4+ or CD8+ T cells sorted from blood, sampled in a trial of the OX40 agonist ivuxolimab. The CDR3 nucleotides read TGTGCCAGTAGTTCTGACTACGAGCAGTACTTC. Amino acids: CASSSDYEQYF.